The clone carrying this T cell receptor (beta chain) showed up just a few times. The data belong to a study of blood T cell repertoires in COVID-19. About the research overall: The samples span acute and convalescent COVID-19 from the United States, Italy and Spain. PBMCs, B-cell-depleted T cells, or T cells provided the cDNA or gDNA that made up the material.

Authors' methods: Reference gene primer amplification gave estimated nucleated cell counts. The repertoire was sequenced with immunoSEQ multiplex PCR; TCRdb's copy has only in-frame clones and lacks some. That table is the source of V, J and clone size, and D and trimming were worked out from the DNA. The repertoire holds 210,000 or so clones, with 85% as singletons. The receptor comes from a man aged 45 to 65 with COVID-19, enrolled during active disease. The material sequenced was peripheral blood.

The CDR3 coding sequence is TGTGCCAGCTCACCACCCGGGGGGCTCTACGAGCAGTACTTC. Protein sequence: CASSPPGGLYEQYF. The chain combines TRBV18 with TRBJ2-7; tentative D call: TRBD2 (7 bases). Trimming shortened V by 0 bases and J by 3 bases, and 9 bases separated the two germline ends. In germline, CDR1 is KGHSH, CDR2 LQKENI. This CDR3 region has 14 residues.